Below, 23 T cell receptor beta chains from the same sample are listed, as sequenced in a study of cytomegalovirus exposure and HLA in healthy donors. Vbeta (60) and Jbeta (13) primers were used in the PCR. Sequencing was performed with immunoSEQ multiplex PCR; in TCRdb, only in-frame clones are kept and a portion is missing. The data hold 200,000 or so clones, with roughly 80% observed a single time. The sample comprised PBMCs. These receptors came from a boy aged 5-17 years in good health and CMV-seronegative.

V gene TRBV28 combines with J gene TRBJ2-7, with a tentative D call TRBD2 (7 bases). Germline CDR1 is MDHEN and CDR2 is SYDVKM. The length of the CDR3 is 16 residues. With 3 bases removed from V and 0 bases from J, the gap between germline ends came to 15 bases. The CDR3 region has the DNA TGTGCCAGCAGTTTGGGGGGGCGGTTAAGCTCCTACGAGCAGTACTTC. Protein product: CASSLGGRLSSYEQYF.

This chain joins TRBV6-1 and TRBJ2-7; possibly TRBD1 for D (6 bases). Trimming cost V 8 bases and J 5 bases, with 19 bases left between them. The CDR3 covers 14 residues. From germline, CDR1 is MNHNS and CDR2 SASEGT. The CDR3 DNA is TGTGCCAGCCCAGAAAATACAGGGTTCCACGAGCAGTACTTC. Amino acids: CASPENTGFHEQYF.

The rearrangement joins TRBV18 to TRBJ1-5; no firm D call. The CDR3 runs to 13 residues. CDR1 and CDR2 from the germline V gene are KGHSH and LQKENI. Trimming left V 3 bases short and J 4 bases short, with 7 bases between. The CDR3 DNA reads TGTGCCAGCTCACCCGGCGGTAATCAGCCCCAGCATTTT. This translates into CASSPGGNQPQHF.

V usage is TRBV5-1 and J usage is TRBJ2-2, with 15 bases fitting TRBD2. The CDR3 has 18 amino acids. Per the germline V gene, CDR1 is SGHRS and CDR2 is YFSETQ. V lost 3 bases, J lost 1 base, and 4 bases stayed unmatched. The CDR3 spells CASSSGLAGGKNTGELFF. CDR3 sequence (DNA): TGCGCCAGCAGCTCGGGACTAGCGGGGGGTAAGAACACCGGGGAGCTGTTTTTT.

V usage is TRBV4-1 and J usage is TRBJ1-5; D remains unclear. The CDR3 has 17 residues. The V gene lost 4 bases and the J gene lost 2 bases, with 18 bases spanning the gap. Per the germline V gene, CDR1 is MGHRA and CDR2 is YSYEKL. CDR3 nucleotides: TGCGCCAGCAGCCTCGATGACTCTAAGAGGGGCAATCAGCCCCAGCATTTT. This sequence encodes CASSLDDSKRGNQPQHF.

This clone has a handful of counts. The gene calls are TRBV27 and TRBJ1-4; 7 positions agree with TRBD1. In germline, CDR1 is MNHEY, CDR2 SMNVEV (reference sequence). Trimming at V came to 3 bases and at J to 3 bases, leaving 7 bases not matched to a gene. This CDR3 is 16 amino acids long. CDR3 sequence: CASSLEQGTPNEKLFF. The CDR3 coding sequence is TGTGCCAGCAGTTTGGAACAGGGGACTCCTAATGAAAAACTGTTTTTT.

The chain has TRBV15 and TRBJ1-4; TRBD1 might be the D (5 bases). V lost 0 bases and J 6 bases, leaving 11 bases between the germline ends. Per germline, CDR1 LNHNV and CDR2 YYDKDF (reference sequence). CDR3 length: 15 residues. The DNA of the CDR3 is TGTGCCACCAGCAGAGATCTGACAGCTTATGAAAAACTGTTTTTT. Encoded protein: CATSRDLTAYEKLFF.

The chain couples TRBV14 to TRBJ2-1; 7 bases agree with TRBD2. Germline assignment: CDR1 SGHDN and CDR2 FVKESK. The length of the CDR3 is 15 residues. V trimming: 5 bases; J trimming: 3 bases; junction bases outside the gene matches: 7. The CDR3 sequence is CASSAWAGVYNEQFF. CDR3 in DNA: TGTGCCAGCAGCGCCTGGGCGGGGGTCTACAATGAGCAGTTCTTC.

The V and J genes are TRBV27 and TRBJ2-1; 10 positions agree with TRBD2. The V and J ends lost 7 bases and 7 bases, in that order; junction bases with no gene match: 7. CDR1 is MNHEY, CDR2 SMNVEV, per germline (reference sequence). CDR3 size: 14 residues. CDR3 amino acids: CASTLSGRRNEQFF. The CDR3 nucleotides read TGTGCCAGCACTCTTAGCGGGAGGAGGAATGAGCAGTTCTTC.

The rearrangement joins TRBV7-2 to TRBJ2-3, with D tentatively TRBD2 (5 bases). The V gene lost 4 bases and the J gene lost 0 bases, with 20 bases spanning the gap. This CDR3 comprises 18 residues. Germline lookup yields CDR1 SGHTA and CDR2 FQGNSA. The CDR3 is CASSSFPLQRTSTDTQYF. The DNA for the CDR3 is TGTGCCAGCAGCTCTTTTCCCCTTCAGCGGACTAGCACAGATACGCAGTATTTT.

This chain links TRBV6-6 with TRBJ1-4; D is ambiguous. This CDR3 has 16 residues. Trimming cost V 0 bases and J 5 bases, with 13 bases left between them. Germline CDR1 reads MNHNY; CDR2 reads SVGAGI (reference sequence). CDR3 in DNA: TGTGCCAGCAGTTACTCTCAGAGGAATAGGAATGAAAAACTGTTTTTT. Its translation: CASSYSQRNRNEKLFF.

The chain is built from TRBV19 and TRBJ1-1; 8 nucleotides align to TRBD1. Germline V CDR1 and CDR2: LNHDA, SQIVND (reference sequence). J gave up 1 base and V 5 bases, and 3 bases lay outside the gene matches. The CDR3 loop spans 14 amino acids. CDR3 residues: CASSAGQGNTEAFF. CDR3 DNA sequence: TGTGCCAGTAGTGCTGGACAGGGGAACACTGAAGCTTTCTTT.

The rearrangement links TRBV7-6 to TRBJ2-1; maybe TRBD1 (6 bases). The V and J ends lost 5 bases and 5 bases respectively, with 16 bases between them. CDR3 size: 15 residues. Germline V gives CDR1 SGHVS, CDR2 FNYEAQ. The CDR3 loop reads CASSKNVRGDNEQFF. The CDR3 coding sequence is TGTGCCAGCAGCAAGAACGTCAGGGGCGACAATGAGCAGTTCTTC.

This clone was observed a handful of times. This chain uses TRBV6-1 with TRBJ1-5, with 8 nucleotides matching TRBD1. Germline CDR1 reads MNHNS; CDR2 reads SASEGT. The CDR3 contains 16 residues. Trimming removed 4 bases from V and 9 bases from J; junction bases left unmatched: 14. Here the CDR3 DNA reads TGTGCCAGCAGTGGGGCAGGGCAGGGGGCATACGGGCCCCAGCATTTT. Residues: CASSGAGQGAYGPQHF.

This chain joins TRBV7-6 and TRBJ2-7; the D gene is possibly TRBD1 (6 bases). V was shortened by 1 base and J by 0 bases, with 16 bases between the two germline ends. The CDR3 spans 17 residues. Per the germline V gene, CDR1 is SGHVS and CDR2 is FNYEAQ. The CDR3 DNA reads as TGTGCCAGCAGCTTAGGGTCGATCAGGACAGCCTCCTACGAGCAGTACTTC. Its protein is CASSLGSIRTASYEQYF. The whole variable domain, remainder taken from reference TRBV7-6 and TRBJ2-7, is GAGVSQSPRYKVTKRGQDVALRCDPISGHVSLYWYRQALGQGPEFLTYFNYEAQQDKSGLPNDRFSAERPEGSISTLTIQRTEQRDSAMYRCASSLGSIRTASYEQYFGPGTRLTVT.

This clone has only a few counts. The chain is built from TRBV19 and TRBJ1-3; 9 bases align to TRBD1. V lost 7 bases and J lost 4; bases outside the gene matches: 17. The CDR3 has 18 residues. Germline V gene data show CDR1 as LNHDA and CDR2 as SQIVND (reference sequence). The CDR3 protein is CASITTGGQIDGGNTIYF. The CDR3 DNA reads TGTGCCAGTATTACTACAGGGGGCCAGATCGACGGCGGAAACACCATATATTTT.

The chain is built from TRBV30 and TRBJ2-2; 9 nucleotides line up with TRBD2. The V gene's germline CDR1 is GTSNPN and CDR2 SVGIG (reference sequence). The CDR3 sequence is 20 residues long. V shed 2 bases and J 5 bases; nucleotides not matched to a gene: 21. This chain's CDR3 is CAWSFEYPLAGVDWTGELFF. The CDR3 coding sequence is TGTGCCTGGAGTTTTGAGTATCCATTAGCGGGAGTCGATTGGACCGGGGAGCTGTTTTTT.

V is TRBV11-2 and J is TRBJ1-1; D is ambiguous. V was shortened by 0 bases and J by 7 bases, with 15 bases between the two germline ends. The CDR3 runs 15 residues. The germline CDR1 and CDR2 sequences are SGHAT and FQNNGV. The CDR3 loop reads CASSLDWAAVGEAFF. The DNA of the CDR3 is TGTGCCAGCAGCTTAGATTGGGCAGCGGTCGGTGAAGCTTTCTTT.

The chain combines TRBV29-1 with TRBJ2-7, with 7 bases identical to TRBD2. The V segment lost 7 bases and the J segment 5 bases; nucleotides outside the gene matches: 8. The germline V gene has CDR1 SQVTM and CDR2 ANQGSEA. The CDR3 covers 12 residues. The CDR3 nucleotides are TGCAGCGCGGGGCGGGAGTTCAACGAGCAGTACTTC. Its protein is CSAGREFNEQYF.

The V call is TRBV11-2, the J call TRBJ1-4, with D possibly TRBD1 on 6 matching bases. CDR1 and CDR2 from the germline V gene are SGHAT and FQNNGV. V lost 0 bases and J 8 bases, leaving 13 bases between the germline ends. The CDR3 has 15 amino acids. The DNA for the CDR3 is TGTGCCAGCAGCTTAGAGGGGGCTTTTGGGGAAAAACTGTTTTTT. Translating it yields CASSLEGAFGEKLFF. Full variable domain (rest looked up from reference TRBV11-2 and TRBJ1-4): EAGVAQSPRYKIIEKRQSVAFWCNPISGHATLYWYQQILGQGPKLLIQFQNNGVVDDSQLPKDRFSAERLKGVDSTLKIQPAKLEDSAVYLCASSLEGAFGEKLFFGSGTQLSVL.

In DNA, the CDR3 is TGTGCCAGCAGTTTAAGTCCCCGGGGAGGCACAGATACGCAGTATTTT. Amino acids: CASSLSPRGGTDTQYF. The chain employs TRBV6-5 and TRBJ2-3; D is perhaps TRBD2 (5 bases). This CDR3 spans 16 amino acids. CDR1 and CDR2 (germline): MNHEY, SVGAGI. The V and J ends lost 4 bases and 1 base respectively, with 15 bases between them.

The gene calls are TRBV5-1 and TRBJ2-5; 7 bases map to TRBD1. CDR1 is SGHRS and CDR2 is YFSETQ in the germline V gene. There are 15 residues in the CDR3. The J segment lost 3 bases and the V segment lost 0 bases, leaving 5 bases of the junction unmatched. In nucleotides, the CDR3 is TGCGCCAGCAGCTTGGCCTCAGGGGGAGAAGAGACCCAGTACTTC. Encoded protein: CASSLASGGEETQYF.

V gene TRBV12-2 combines with J gene TRBJ2-1; no check of the table's D call, TRBD1, against the DNA was made. TRBV12-2 is recorded as a pseudogene. The CDR3 is made up of 13 amino acids. The CDR3 coding sequence is TGTGCAAGTCCCCATGGGCCCTACAATGAGCAGTTCTTC. Encoded protein: CASPHGPYNEQFF.